This TCR beta chain is from a study of EBV T-cell therapy then PD-1 blockade in nasopharyngeal carcinoma (dated by TCRdb to the early 2020s). The CDR3 holds 15 amino acids from the cysteine to the phenylalanine. Of all the DNA, just the CDR3 is kept, 45 bases in frame from base 1. CDR1 is given as MNHNS and CDR2 as SASEGT, both from the germline V gene. Cut back by 2 bases and 3 bases, the V and J ends lie 14 bases apart. About this clone: The antigen this receptor binds is unknown. Nothing much larger sits one base from this clone, and base qualities are not available.

The Qiagen DNeasy Kit was used to extract genomic DNA from the sorted cells. The immunoSEQ platform was used for deep sequencing of the TCR beta chain. Under the source paper's analysis protocol: The immunoSEQ Analyzer software was used to analyze the repertoire data. This is the immuneACCESS table as TCRdb keeps it, with only in-frame sequences that have V and J called. A part of the clones is gone; compared with another copy, unresolved V genes explain less than half, and the rest is unexplained. V and J calls and clone size are those listed in that table; D and trimming were worked out from the DNA. Present in this sample are 20,000 to 25,000 clones, 84% of which were seen just once. Of the sample, more than 25% falls within the top ten clones. Interpreted using the paper, the treatment or condition label stands for: AdE1-LMPpoly-expanded autologous EBV-specific T-cell therapy followed by anti-PD-1 nivolumab.

The chain is assembled from TRBV6-1 and TRBJ2-7, with the D gene call left open. The specimen was CD8+ T cells from blood, collected at approximately day 61 from a patient whose treatment included autologous EBV-specific T cells and nivolumab. The source of this sequence is a man aged 35-49 years with nasopharyngeal carcinoma. The sequenced DNA: TGTGCCAGCAGTGAATGGATGGGCAGAAACTACGAGCAGTACTTC. Its product reads: CASSEWMGRNYEQYF.